This is a list of T cell receptor beta chains from one sample in a study of long-term antiretroviral therapy in people with HIV. TCRdb's table, derived via immunoSEQ multiplex PCR, lists solely in-frame clones and lacks some. The table lists approximately 37,000 clones, under 85% of them singletons, with 5.5% to 8% in the top ten. The source material was unsorted PBMCs, sampled 1 year after starting antiretroviral therapy. Receptors originate from a man aged 18 to 30 with HIV. Each CDR3 is given with its conserved first and last residue. Each record gives: J gene, D gene, V gene, clone size, CDR3 DNA, CDR3 protein. D genes are given only for firm matches. Size is omitted from some rows. Given values are once, few, many or a class for expanded clones.

TRBJ2-7 | NA | TRBV23-1 | NA | TGCGCCAGCAGTCAAAGGCGAGGCAGGGATGGCTACGAGCAGTACTTC | CASSQRRGRDGYEQYF
TRBJ1-1 | NA | TRBV4-1 | NA | TGCGCCAGCAGCCAAGACCGGGCAGGGAACACTGAAGCTTTCTTT | CASSQDRAGNTEAFF
TRBJ1-2 | NA | TRBV11-2 | NA | TGTGCCAGCAGCTTAAGATTTGAAGTAGGCTACACCTTC | CASSLRFEVGYTF
TRBJ1-2 | NA | TRBV5-6 | NA | TGTGCCAGCAGCCAAGGACGACGGCTTAACTATGGCTACACCTTC | CASSQGRRLNYGYTF
TRBJ2-1 | TRBD1 | TRBV7-6 | NA | TGTGCCAGCAGCAAAAGGGACAGGGGCCTCAATGAGCAGTTCTTC | CASSKRDRGLNEQFF
TRBJ2-1 | TRBD2 | TRBV18 | once | TGTGCCAGCTCACTACCCCGCCGTCCGGGACTAGCGGGAGGGCCGAACAATGAGCAGTTCTTC | CASSLPRRPGLAGGPNNEQFF
TRBJ2-1 | NA | TRBV7-8 | NA | TGTGCCAGCAGCGCCTCCATCACGTGGGTCGCCAATGAGCAGTTCTTC | CASSASITWVANEQFF
TRBJ1-2 | NA | TRBV9 | NA | TGTGCCAGCAGCCCCTCCCGGTGGGACAACTCGACTTTCAACTATGGCTACACCTTC | CASSPSRWDNSTFNYGYTF
TRBJ2-7 | NA | TRBV7-2 | few | TGTGCCAGCAGCTCTCCCTACGAGCAGTACTTC | CASSSPYEQYF
TRBJ2-1 | TRBD2 | TRBV5-1 | NA | TGCGCCAGCAGCTCGGGACTACACAACAATGAGCAGTTCTTC | CASSSGLHNNEQFF
TRBJ2-7 | TRBD1 | TRBV15 | NA | TGTGCCACCAGCAGAGGGACAGGTTCCTACGAGCAGTACTTC | CATSRGTGSYEQYF
TRBJ1-5 | NA | TRBV4-1 | few | TGCGCCAGCAGCCAAGTGAGGGATAGCAATCAGCCCCAGCATTTT | CASSQVRDSNQPQHF
TRBJ2-7 | NA | TRBV18 | NA | TGTGCCAGCTCACCAAAAGTTGCAGGGACCACCTACGAGCAGTACTTC | CASSPKVAGTTYEQYF
TRBJ2-7 | TRBD2 | TRBV5-1 | NA | TGCGCCAGCAGCATCCGTGGACTAGCGGGGGACTCCTACGAGCAGTACTTC | CASSIRGLAGDSYEQYF
TRBJ1-1 | NA | TRBV28 | once | TGTGCCAGCAGTTTAATGGGGGGCACTGAAGCTTTCTTT | CASSLMGGTEAFF
TRBJ2-3 | NA | TRBV6-5 | NA | TGTGCCAGCCGCGGAGGTACTGGGGATACGCAGTATTTT | CASRGGTGDTQYF
TRBJ1-1 | NA | TRBV27 | NA | TGTGCCAGCAGTGCCTCGAGGCGCGGGCCCACTGAAGCTTTCTTT | CASSASRRGPTEAFF
TRBJ2-7 | NA | TRBV7-6 | NA | TGTGCCAGCAGCTTAGTTGGCATTACACCGGCCGAGCAGTACTTC | CASSLVGITPAEQYF
TRBJ1-2 | NA | TRBV7-2 | NA | TGTGCCAGCAGCTTAGGGGCGTATGGCTACACCTTC | CASSLGAYGYTF
TRBJ1-2 | NA | TRBV6-1 | NA | TGTGCCAGCAGTGCTACAGTTAACTATGGCTACACCTTC | CASSATVNYGYTF
TRBJ2-1 | TRBD2 | TRBV27 | NA | TGTGCCAGCAGTCGGACTAGCGGAAGCTCCTACAATGAGCAGTTCTTC | CASSRTSGSSYNEQFF
TRBJ2-3 | NA | TRBV9 | NA | TGTGCCAGCAGCGTAGGCGGCACAGATACGCAGTATTTT | CASSVGGTDTQYF
TRBJ1-4 | NA | TRBV2 | once | TGTGCCAGCAGTGAGGGGTTAGCTAATGAAAAACTGTTTTTT | CASSEGLANEKLFF